Sequencing of this TCR beta chain was carried out in a study of OX40 agonist ivuxolimab in advanced cancers. Libraries were prepared by immunoSEQ multiplex PCR; TCRdb keeps only in-frame clonotypes and omits some of them. The sample has about 62,000 clones, around 74% seen once. V was clipped by 1 base and J by 2 bases, with 12 bases between them. Germline V CDR1 and CDR2: SGHVS, FNYEAQ. The CDR3 is made up of 15 amino acids. The TCR sequence derives from an adult with an advanced solid tumor such as melanoma, head and neck, liver or kidney cancer. The chain carries TRBV7-6 and TRBJ2-7; tentative D call: TRBD1 (6 bases). The starting material was CD4+ or CD8+ T cells sorted from blood, obtained in a trial of the OX40 agonist ivuxolimab. The CDR3: CASSLEQGPTYEQYF. The CDR3 coding sequence is TGTGCCAGCAGCTTAGAACAGGGTCCTACCTACGAGCAGTACTTC. The full variable domain, its missing parts supplied by reference TRBV7-6 and TRBJ2-7, is GAGVSQSPRYKVTKRGQDVALRCDPISGHVSLYWYRQALGQGPEFLTYFNYEAQQDKSGLPNDRFSAERPEGSISTLTIQRTEQRDSAMYRCASSLEQGPTYEQYFGPGTRLTVT.